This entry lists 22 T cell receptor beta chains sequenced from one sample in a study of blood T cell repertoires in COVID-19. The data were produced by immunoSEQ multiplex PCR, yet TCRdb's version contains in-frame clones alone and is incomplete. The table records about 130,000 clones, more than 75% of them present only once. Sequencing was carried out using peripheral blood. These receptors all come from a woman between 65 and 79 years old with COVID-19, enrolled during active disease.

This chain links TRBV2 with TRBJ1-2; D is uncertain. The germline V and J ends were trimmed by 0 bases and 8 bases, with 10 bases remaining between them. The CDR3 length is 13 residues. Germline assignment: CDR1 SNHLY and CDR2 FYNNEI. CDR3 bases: TGTGCCAGCAGTGAAGCGCTTAGCGGGGGCTACACCTTC. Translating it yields CASSEALSGGYTF.

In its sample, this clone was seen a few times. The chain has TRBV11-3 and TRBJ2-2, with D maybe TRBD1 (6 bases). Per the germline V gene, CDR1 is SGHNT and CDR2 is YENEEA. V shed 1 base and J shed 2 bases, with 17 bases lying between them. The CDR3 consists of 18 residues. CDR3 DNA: TGTGCCAGCAGCTTAGGCCGTTGGGACACTCAAAACACCGGGGAGCTGTTTTTT. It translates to CASSLGRWDTQNTGELFF.

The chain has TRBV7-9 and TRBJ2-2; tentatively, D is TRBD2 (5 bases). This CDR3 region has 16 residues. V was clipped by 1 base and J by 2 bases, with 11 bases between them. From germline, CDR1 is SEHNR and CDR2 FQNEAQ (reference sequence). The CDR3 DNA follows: TGTGCCAGCAGCTTAGATTTACGGGGAAACACCGGGGAGCTGTTTTTT. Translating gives CASSLDLRGNTGELFF.

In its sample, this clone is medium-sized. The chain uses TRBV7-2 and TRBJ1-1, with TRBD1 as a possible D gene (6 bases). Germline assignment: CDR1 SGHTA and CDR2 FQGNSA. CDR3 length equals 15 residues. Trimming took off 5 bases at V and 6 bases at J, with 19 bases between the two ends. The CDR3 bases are TGTGCCAGCAGCGAAGTGGTGGGGGCAACGGCTGAAGCTTTCTTT. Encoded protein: CASSEVVGATAEAFF.

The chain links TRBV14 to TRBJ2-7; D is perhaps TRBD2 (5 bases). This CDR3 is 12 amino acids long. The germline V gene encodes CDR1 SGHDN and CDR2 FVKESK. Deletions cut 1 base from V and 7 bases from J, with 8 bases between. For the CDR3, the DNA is TGTGCCAGCAGCCAAGTGGGCGGGGAGCAGTACTTC. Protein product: CASSQVGGEQYF. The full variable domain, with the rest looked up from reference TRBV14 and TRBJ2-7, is EAGVTQFPSHSVIEKGQTVTLRCDPISGHDNLYWYRRVMGKEIKFLLHFVKESKQDESGMPNNRFLAERTGGTYSTLKVQPAELEDSGVYFCASSQVGGEQYFGPGTRLTVT.

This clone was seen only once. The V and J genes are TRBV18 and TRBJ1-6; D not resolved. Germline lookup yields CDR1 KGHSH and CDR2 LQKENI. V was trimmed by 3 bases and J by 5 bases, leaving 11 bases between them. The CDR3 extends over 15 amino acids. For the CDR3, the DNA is TGTGCCAGCTCACCTCATCCGCCGGATAATTCACCCCTCCACTTT. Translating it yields CASSPHPPDNSPLHF. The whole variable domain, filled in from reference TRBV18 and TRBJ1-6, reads NAGVMQNPRHLVRRRGQEARLRCSPMKGHSHVYWYRQLPEEGLKFMVYLQKENIIDESGMPKERFSAEFPKEGPSILRIQQVVRGDSAAYFCASSPHPPDNSPLHFGNGTRLTVT.

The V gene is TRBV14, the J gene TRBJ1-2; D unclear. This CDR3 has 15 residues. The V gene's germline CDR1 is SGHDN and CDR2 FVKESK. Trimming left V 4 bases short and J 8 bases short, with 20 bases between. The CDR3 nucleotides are TGTGCCAGCAGCCGCTTCAAACGGACTGACGGCGGCTACACCTTC. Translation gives CASSRFKRTDGGYTF. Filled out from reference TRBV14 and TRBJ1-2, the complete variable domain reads EAGVTQFPSHSVIEKGQTVTLRCDPISGHDNLYWYRRVMGKEIKFLLHFVKESKQDESGMPNNRFLAERTGGTYSTLKVQPAELEDSGVYFCASSRFKRTDGGYTFGSGTRLTVV.

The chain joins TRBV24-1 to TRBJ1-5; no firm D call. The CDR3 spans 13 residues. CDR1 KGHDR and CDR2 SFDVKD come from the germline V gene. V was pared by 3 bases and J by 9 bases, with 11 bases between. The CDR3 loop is CATSDPPSGPQHF. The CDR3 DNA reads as TGTGCCACCAGTGATCCCCCTTCGGGGCCCCAGCATTTT.

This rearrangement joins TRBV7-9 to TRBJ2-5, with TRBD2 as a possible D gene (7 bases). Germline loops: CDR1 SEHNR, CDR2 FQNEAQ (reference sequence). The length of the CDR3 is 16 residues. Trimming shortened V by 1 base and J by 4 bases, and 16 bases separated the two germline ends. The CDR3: CASSLEGFGGRETQYF. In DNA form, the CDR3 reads TGTGCCAGCAGCTTAGAGGGGTTCGGGGGGCGAGAGACCCAGTACTTC.

For the CDR3, the DNA is TGCAGCGTTAGGAGCAGGGCGAACTCGGACACTGAAGCTTTCTTT. This gives the protein CSVRSRANSDTEAFF. The V and J genes are TRBV29-1 and TRBJ1-1, with a possible D match to TRBD1 (5 bases). With 5 bases removed from V and 3 bases from J, the gap between germline ends came to 19 bases. Germline lookup yields CDR1 SQVTM and CDR2 ANQGSEA. CDR3 size: 15 residues. Supplemented by reference TRBV29-1 and TRBJ1-1, the full variable domain reads SAVISQKPSRDICQRGTSLTIQCQVDSQVTMMFWYRQQPGQSLTLIATANQGSEATYESGFVIDKFPISRPNLTFSTLTVSNMSPEDSSIYLCSVRSRANSDTEAFFGQGTRLTVV.

CDR3 region: CASSRAVFYEQYF. As DNA, the CDR3 is TGTGCCAGCAGTCGAGCGGTTTTTTACGAGCAGTACTTC. This sequence joins TRBV27 and TRBJ2-7; D may be TRBD2 (5 bases). The CDR3 extends over 13 amino acids. In germline, CDR1 is MNHEY, CDR2 SMNVEV (reference sequence). Trimming pared 5 bases from V and 4 bases from J, leaving 12 bases between.

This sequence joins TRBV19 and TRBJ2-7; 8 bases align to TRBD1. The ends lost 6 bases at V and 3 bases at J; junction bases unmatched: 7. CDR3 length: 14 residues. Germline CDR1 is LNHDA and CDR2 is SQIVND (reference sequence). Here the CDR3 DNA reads TGTGCCAGTAGCTTTAAGGGACAGGTCTACGAGCAGTACTTC. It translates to CASSFKGQVYEQYF.

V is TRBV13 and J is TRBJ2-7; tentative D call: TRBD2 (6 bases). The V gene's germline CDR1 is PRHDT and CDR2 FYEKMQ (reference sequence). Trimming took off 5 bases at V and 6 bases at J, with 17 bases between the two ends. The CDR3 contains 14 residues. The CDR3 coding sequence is TGTGCCAGCAGCCCGCCGGACTACCTTGGCGAGCAGTACTTC. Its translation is CASSPPDYLGEQYF.

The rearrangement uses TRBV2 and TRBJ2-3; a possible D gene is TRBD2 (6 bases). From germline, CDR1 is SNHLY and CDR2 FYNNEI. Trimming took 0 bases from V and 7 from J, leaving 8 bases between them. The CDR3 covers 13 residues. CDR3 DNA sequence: TGTGCCAGCAGTGAAGCCGGGGGACATACGCAGTATTTT. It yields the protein CASSEAGGHTQYF.

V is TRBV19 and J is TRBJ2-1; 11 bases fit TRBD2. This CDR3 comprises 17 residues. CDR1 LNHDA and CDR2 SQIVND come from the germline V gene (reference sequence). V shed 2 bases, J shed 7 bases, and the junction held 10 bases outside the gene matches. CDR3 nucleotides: TGTGCCAGTAGTATATTAAACCTAGCGGGGGGTTTAAATGAGCAGTTCTTC. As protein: CASSILNLAGGLNEQFF.

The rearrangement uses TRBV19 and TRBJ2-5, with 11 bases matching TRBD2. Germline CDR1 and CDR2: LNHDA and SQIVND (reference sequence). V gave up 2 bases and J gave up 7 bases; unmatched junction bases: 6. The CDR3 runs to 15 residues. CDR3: CASSILAGGHRTQYF. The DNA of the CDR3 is TGTGCCAGTAGTATACTAGCGGGGGGTCATAGGACCCAGTACTTC.

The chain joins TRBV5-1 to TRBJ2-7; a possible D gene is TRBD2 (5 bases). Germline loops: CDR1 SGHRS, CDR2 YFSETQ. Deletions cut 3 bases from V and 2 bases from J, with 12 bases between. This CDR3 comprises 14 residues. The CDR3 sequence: CASSSTLAPYEQYF. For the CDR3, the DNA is TGCGCCAGCAGCTCGACTCTAGCACCCTACGAGCAGTACTTC.

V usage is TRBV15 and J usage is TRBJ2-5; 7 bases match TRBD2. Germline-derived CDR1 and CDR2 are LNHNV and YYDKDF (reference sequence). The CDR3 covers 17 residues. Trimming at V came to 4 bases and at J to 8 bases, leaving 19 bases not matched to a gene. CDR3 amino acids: CATSNRAGFNGGGTQYF. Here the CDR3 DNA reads TGTGCCACCAGCAATCGAGCCGGGTTCAATGGGGGGGGTACCCAGTACTTC.

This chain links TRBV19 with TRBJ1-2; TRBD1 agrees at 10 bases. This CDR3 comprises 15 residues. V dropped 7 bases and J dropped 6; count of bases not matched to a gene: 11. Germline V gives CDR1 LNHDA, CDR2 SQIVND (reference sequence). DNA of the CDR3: TGTGCCAGTACCCTCCGGGACAGGGGTAGCGATGGCTACACCTTC. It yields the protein CASTLRDRGSDGYTF.

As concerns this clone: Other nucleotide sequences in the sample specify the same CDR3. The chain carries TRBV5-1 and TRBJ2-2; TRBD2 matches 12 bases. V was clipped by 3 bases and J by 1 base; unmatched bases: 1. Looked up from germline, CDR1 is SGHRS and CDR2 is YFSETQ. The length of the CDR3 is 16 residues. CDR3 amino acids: CASSSLAGGNTGELFF. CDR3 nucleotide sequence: TGCGCCAGCAGCTCACTAGCGGGGGGGAACACCGGGGAGCTGTTTTTT.

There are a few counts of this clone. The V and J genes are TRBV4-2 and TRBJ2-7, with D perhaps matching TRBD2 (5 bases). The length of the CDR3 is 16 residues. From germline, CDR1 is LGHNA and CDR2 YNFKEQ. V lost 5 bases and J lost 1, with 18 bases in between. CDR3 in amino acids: CASSFNSGNPSYEQYF. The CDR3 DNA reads TGTGCCAGCAGCTTTAATTCCGGGAACCCTTCCTACGAGCAGTACTTC.

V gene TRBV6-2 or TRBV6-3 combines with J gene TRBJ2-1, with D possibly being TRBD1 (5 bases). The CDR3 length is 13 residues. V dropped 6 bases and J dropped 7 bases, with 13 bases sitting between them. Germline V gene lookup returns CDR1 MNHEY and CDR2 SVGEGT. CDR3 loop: CASSNRMRNEQFF. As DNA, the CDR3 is TGTGCCAGCAGCAACAGGATGAGAAATGAGCAGTTCTTC.